Each of the 19 T cell receptor beta chains below was sequenced from the same sample in a study of cytomegalovirus exposure and HLA in healthy donors. In the PCR, 60 Vbeta and 13 Jbeta primers were used. Assay used: immunoSEQ multiplex PCR; TCRdb lists only in-frame clones, some missing. Seen here are under 150,000 clones, around 72% observed once, and the top ten hold approximately 1.7%. Sequences were obtained from PBMCs. Receptors originate from a woman aged 40 to 49 in good health and CMV-seronegative.

The rearrangement links TRBV30 to TRBJ1-6; D gene uncertain. The CDR3 length is 13 residues. V lost 0 bases, J lost 10 bases, and 10 bases lay in between. Looked up from germline, CDR1 is GTSNPN and CDR2 is SVGIG (reference sequence). The CDR3 coding sequence is TGTGCCTGGAGTGTCGCCGGCGGGTCACCCCTCCACTTT. This encodes CAWSVAGGSPLHF.

This sequence joins TRBV27 and TRBJ1-1; tentative D call: TRBD1 (6 bases). There are 15 residues in the CDR3. V was pared by 2 bases and J by 5 bases, with 15 bases between. Looked up from germline, CDR1 is MNHEY and CDR2 is SMNVEV (reference sequence). CDR3 nucleotide sequence: TGTGCCAGCAGTTTAACGGCAGGGGCTACGACTGAAGCTTTCTTT. It is translated as CASSLTAGATTEAFF.

This clone was observed a handful of times. The chain is built from TRBV2 and TRBJ2-6; 8 bases map to TRBD1. Unmatched junction bases numbered 8, after V lost 11 bases and J lost 2 bases. This CDR3 has 15 residues. Germline V gene lookup returns CDR1 SNHLY and CDR2 FYNNEI. DNA for the CDR3: TGTGCCGGAGGACAGGGCGTTGCTGGGGCCAACGTCCTGACTTTC. Its translation is CAGGQGVAGANVLTF.

The V call is TRBV18, the J call TRBJ1-4, with D tentatively TRBD1 (5 bases). Trimming removed 2 bases at V and 8 bases at J, with 6 bases between. The CDR3 is 12 amino acids. The germline CDR1 and CDR2 sequences are KGHSH and LQKENI. DNA of the CDR3: TGTGCCAGCTCACCAGGGGGGGAAAAACTGTTTTTT. This translates into CASSPGGEKLFF.

The chain combines TRBV7-9 with TRBJ2-3; TRBD1 matches 10 bases. Germline CDR1 reads SEHNR; CDR2 reads FQNEAQ (reference sequence). CDR3 length equals 16 residues. V trimming: 6 bases; J trimming: 3 bases; junction bases outside the gene matches: 9. DNA of the CDR3: TGTGCCAGCAGTCCGGGACAGGGGTGGATAACAGATACGCAGTATTTT. Translating it yields CASSPGQGWITDTQYF.

Comment on this clone: At one boundary the junction diverges from the germline segment, which might be a read error. The V call is TRBV7-9, the J call TRBJ2-5; a possible D gene is TRBD1 (5 bases). Germline loops: CDR1 SEHNR, CDR2 FQNEAQ (reference sequence). CDR3 length equals 15 residues. The CDR3 DNA reads TGTTCCAGCACGCCGCAGGGTAGTCTTCTTGAGACCCAGTACTTC. The encoded protein is CSSTPQGSLLETQYF.

The chain couples TRBV7-9 to TRBJ1-5; D not resolved. The V and J ends lost 8 bases and 6 bases respectively, with 17 bases between them. This CDR3 has 14 residues. The V gene's germline CDR1 is SEHNR and CDR2 FQNEAQ (reference sequence). CDR3 DNA sequence: TGTGCCAGCTCTACTTCTGCCGCGGGTCAGCCCCAGCATTTT. It is translated as CASSTSAAGQPQHF.

This clone has just one count. The genes are TRBV29-1 and TRBJ2-1; TRBD2 matches 7 bases. The CDR3 spans 14 residues. The germline V gene has CDR1 SQVTM and CDR2 ANQGSEA. J lost 6 bases, V lost 4 bases, and 9 bases had no gene match. CDR3: CSVGVAGTVNEQFF. As DNA, the CDR3 is TGCAGCGTTGGGGTAGCGGGCACCGTCAATGAGCAGTTCTTC.

In nucleotides, the CDR3 is TGTGCCAGTAGTATAGTGGGGGCGATAGCGGGCTACAATGAGCAGTTCTTC. It encodes CASSIVGAIAGYNEQFF. This chain joins TRBV19 and TRBJ2-1; a weak D match, TRBD2 (7 bases). Germline CDR1 LNHDA, CDR2 SQIVND (reference sequence). This CDR3 has 17 amino acids. V shed 1 base and J shed 3 bases, with 16 bases lying between them.

The chain carries TRBV27 and TRBJ2-2; 8 nucleotides align to TRBD1. The germline V gene has CDR1 MNHEY and CDR2 SMNVEV (reference sequence). J lost 6 bases, V lost 3 bases, and 9 bases had no gene match. The CDR3 covers 16 residues. CDR3 region: CASSFDPPTGAGELFF. CDR3 DNA sequence: TGTGCCAGCAGTTTTGACCCTCCGACAGGGGCCGGGGAGCTGTTTTTT.

The rearrangement uses TRBV27 and TRBJ1-6; 7 nucleotides line up with TRBD1. The junction had 6 bases not matched to a gene; V was cut back by 6 bases and J by 10 bases. The CDR3 loop spans 13 amino acids. Germline loops: CDR1 MNHEY, CDR2 SMNVEV (reference sequence). CDR3 sequence (DNA): TGTGCCAGCAGCTTTAGACAGGGATCACCCCTCCACTTT. It yields the protein CASSFRQGSPLHF.

A word on this clone: At the DNA level, this CDR3 is encoded by other sequences in the same sample as well. The rearrangement joins TRBV28 to TRBJ1-1; D may be TRBD1 (6 bases). Germline V gene sequence: CDR1 MDHEN, CDR2 SYDVKM. V was pared by 2 bases and J by 3 bases, with 13 bases between. The CDR3 is 15 residues long. CDR3 nucleotides: TGTGCCAGCAGTTTAGAGGTACGACAGGACACTGAAGCTTTCTTT. Protein product: CASSLEVRQDTEAFF. The full variable domain, rest sourced from reference TRBV28 and TRBJ1-1, is DVKVTQSSRYLVKRTGEKVFLECVQDMDHENMFWYRQDPGLGLRLIYFSYDVKMKEKGDIPEGYSVSREKKERFSLILESASTNQTSMYLCASSLEVRQDTEAFFGQGTRLTVV.

J is TRBJ2-7 and V is TRBV27, with 7 bases that match TRBD2. The J segment lost 2 bases and the V segment lost 2 bases, leaving 6 bases of the junction unmatched. CDR1 MNHEY and CDR2 SMNVEV come from the germline V gene (reference sequence). The CDR3 has 15 residues. In nucleotides, the CDR3 is TGTGCCAGCAGTTTAAATGAGGGGACTACCTACGAGCAGTACTTC. It translates to CASSLNEGTTYEQYF.

This clone was seen only a few times. At one end the junction does not follow the germline gene, possibly because of a read error. CDR3 DNA: TGTGCCAGTTTCGGGGACAGGGTGCCCAACTCTGGGGCCAACGGCCTGACTTTC. This gives the protein CASFGDRVPNSGANGLTF. The chain links TRBV28 to TRBJ2-6, with 9 bases matching TRBD1. The CDR3 is 18 residues long. Germline V gene lookup returns CDR1 MDHEN and CDR2 SYDVKM.

This clone occurred once. The gene calls are TRBV28 and TRBJ1-5; 9 bases fit TRBD1. The ends lost 6 bases at V and 3 bases at J; junction bases unmatched: 18. Germline assignment: CDR1 MDHEN and CDR2 SYDVKM. This CDR3 spans 19 amino acids. The CDR3 region has the DNA TGTGCCAGCAGAGCCGGGACAGGGAATTTAGGCGACCCCAATCAGCCCCAGCATTTT. Encoded protein: CASRAGTGNLGDPNQPQHF.

This chain joins TRBV28 and TRBJ1-4, with D possibly TRBD1 on 5 matching bases. The CDR3 loop spans 16 amino acids. V was cut by 2 bases and J by 0 bases, with 10 bases left in between. CDR1 and CDR2 (germline): MDHEN, SYDVKM. The CDR3 DNA follows: TGTGCCAGCAGTTTACACCGACAGACAACTAATGAAAAACTGTTTTTT. It translates to CASSLHRQTTNEKLFF.

The CDR3 sequence is CASSNMGGDEQYF. The CDR3 DNA reads as TGTGCCAGTAGTAATATGGGAGGGGACGAGCAGTACTTC. The chain joins TRBV19 to TRBJ2-5; 7 bases agree with TRBD2. The J call may be wrong; the DNA end is better matched by TRBJ2-7. CDR3 length: 13 residues. Germline V gene lookup returns CDR1 LNHDA and CDR2 SQIVND (reference sequence).

V is TRBV5-1 and J is TRBJ2-7; tentatively, D is TRBD2 (5 bases). V shed 5 bases and J shed 0 bases, with 15 bases lying between them. CDR3 length: 15 amino acids. Germline V gene sequence: CDR1 SGHRS, CDR2 YFSETQ. Here the CDR3 DNA reads TGCGCCAGCAGAAACGGGTCGGGGTCCTCCTACGAGCAGTACTTC. Encoded protein: CASRNGSGSSYEQYF.

The V gene is TRBV5-1, the J gene TRBJ2-2; tentatively, D is TRBD1 (5 bases). Germline V gives CDR1 SGHRS, CDR2 YFSETQ. V gave up 8 bases and J gave up 1 base, with 12 bases separating them. This CDR3 comprises 14 residues. The CDR3 DNA follows: TGCGCCAGTTTCTTAGGGGTGAACACCGGGGAGCTGTTTTTT. Residues: CASFLGVNTGELFF. The full variable domain, completed using reference TRBV5-1 and TRBJ2-2, is KAGVTQTPRYLIKTRGQQVTLSCSPISGHRSVSWYQQTPGQGLQFLFEYFSETQRNKGNFPGRFSGRQFSNSRSEMNVSTLELGDSALYLCASFLGVNTGELFFGEGSRLTVL.